These 30 T cell receptor beta chains were sequenced from one sample in a study of T cell repertoires in cytomegalovirus infection. Their cognate antigens are unknown. TCRdb re-called the reads through MiXCR, storing one row per CDR3 protein. This sample carries roughly 800,000 distinct CDR3 sequences, around 29% of them seen once, and the ten largest clones take about 12%. Sequencing used cultured CD8+ T cells from PBMCs, obtained from culture after CMV antigen stimulation. These receptors were taken from a human donor in good health (CMV status not recorded). Some clones in this sample may be carry-over from other donors' samples.

This clonotype was seen many times. The chain has TRBV12-3 or TRBV12-4 and TRBJ2-1; weak D call: TRBD1 (5 bases). V was cut by 6 bases and J by 3 bases, with 12 bases left in between. The CDR3 runs to 14 residues. The CDR3 DNA sequence: TGTGCCAGCAGCCCGACAGCAATCTACAATGAGCAGTTCTTC. Translating gives CASSPTAIYNEQFF.

The chain uses TRBV4-2 and TRBJ2-1; D is uncertain. Per germline, CDR1 LGHNA and CDR2 YNFKEQ. This CDR3 comprises 13 residues. Trimming took off 1 base at V and 7 bases at J, with 8 bases between the two ends. The CDR3 DNA sequence: TGTGCCAGCAGCCAAGGGTGGGTTAATGAGCAGTTCTTC. It translates to CASSQGWVNEQFF.

This clonotype has a count of ten or more. V and J are TRBV7-2 and TRBJ2-3; D gene unclear. CDR3 length: 15 amino acids. Germline CDR1 SGHTA, CDR2 FQGNSA. V shed 2 bases and J shed 2 bases, with 11 bases lying between them. The CDR3 region is CASSLNGPSTDTQYF. CDR3 DNA sequence: TGTGCCAGCAGCTTAAACGGACCGTCCACAGATACGCAGTATTTT. Supplemented by reference TRBV7-2 and TRBJ2-3, the full variable domain reads GAGVSQSPSNKVTEKGKDVELRCDPISGHTALYWYRQSLGQGLEFLIYFQGNSAPDKSGLPSDRFSAERTGGSVSTLTIQRTQQEDSAVYLCASSLNGPSTDTQYFGPGTRLTVL.

The J gene is TRBJ2-1, the V gene TRBV20-1, with TRBD2 as a possible D gene (5 bases). Trimming stripped 6 bases from V and 1 base from J, with 10 bases between. The CDR3 extends over 13 amino acids. The V gene's germline CDR1 is DFQATT and CDR2 SNEGSKA (reference sequence). CDR3 residues: CSAVDFSYNEQFF. CDR3 coding DNA: TGCAGTGCCGTGGACTTTTCCTACAATGAGCAGTTCTTC.

V usage is TRBV6-5 and J usage is TRBJ1-5, with 7 bases that match TRBD1. Germline CDR1 and CDR2: MNHEY and SVGAGI. V dropped 5 bases and J dropped 0; count of bases not matched to a gene: 4. CDR3 length equals 15 residues. CDR3 coding DNA: TGTGCCAGCAGTAAGGGGGCGGGTAGCAATCAGCCCCAGCATTTT. Amino acids: CASSKGAGSNQPQHF.

The CDR3 loop is CASSYSRHRTLSNYGYTF. CDR3 DNA sequence: TGTGCCAGCAGTTACTCTCGACATCGCACTCTATCTAACTATGGCTACACCTTC. The chain employs TRBV6-5 and TRBJ1-2; no reliable D call. The CDR3 has 18 residues. Between the trimmed V and J ends, which lost 0 bases and 0 bases, there was a span of 17 bases. Germline V CDR1 and CDR2: MNHEY, SVGAGI.

This chain connects TRBV5-5 to TRBJ2-1; D uncertain. Germline V gives CDR1 SGHKS, CDR2 YYEKEE (reference sequence). The length of the CDR3 is 15 residues. V lost 4 bases, J lost 4 bases, and 15 bases lay in between. As DNA, the CDR3 is TGTGCCAGCAGCCCGAACACCTTTGTTTACAATGAGCAGTTCTTC. It encodes CASSPNTFVYNEQFF.

The V gene is TRBV7-3, the J gene TRBJ1-5, with D tentatively TRBD1 (5 bases). The CDR3 is 13 amino acids. V shed 5 bases and J shed 3 bases, with 8 bases lying between them. Germline V gives CDR1 SGHTA, CDR2 FQGTGA. In nucleotides, the CDR3 is TGTGCCAGCAGCCCAGGGACCAATCAGCCCCAGCATTTT. It specifies CASSPGTNQPQHF.

The V and J genes are TRBV7-2 and TRBJ2-7; D remains ambiguous. Trimming removed 5 bases from V and 2 bases from J, with 7 bases in between. Germline V gene lookup returns CDR1 SGHTA and CDR2 FQGNSA. The CDR3 is 12 amino acids. The CDR3 is CASSPRTYEQYF. CDR3 nucleotide sequence: TGTGCCAGCAGCCCCCGAACCTACGAGCAGTACTTC. Complete variable domain (other parts from reference TRBV7-2 and TRBJ2-7): GAGVSQSPSNKVTEKGKDVELRCDPISGHTALYWYRQSLGQGLEFLIYFQGNSAPDKSGLPSDRFSAERTGGSVSTLTIQRTQQEDSAVYLCASSPRTYEQYFGPGTRLTVT.

This rearrangement joins TRBV19 to TRBJ1-1, with a possible D match to TRBD1 (6 bases). CDR1 LNHDA and CDR2 SQIVND come from the germline V gene (reference sequence). Trimming left V 5 bases short and J 6 bases short, with 16 bases between. The CDR3 extends over 14 amino acids. CDR3 in DNA: TGTGCCAGTAGTTATACTCAGGGGCCTTCTGAAGCTTTCTTT. This sequence encodes CASSYTQGPSEAFF.

This chain links TRBV19 with TRBJ2-4, with 8 bases fitting TRBD1. V was clipped by 3 bases and J by 6 bases; unmatched bases: 4. CDR1 and CDR2 from the germline V gene are LNHDA and SQIVND (reference sequence). CDR3 length: 14 residues. The CDR3 coding sequence is TGTGCCAGTAGTATGGCGACAGGGGCAAACATTCAGTACTTC. This gives the protein CASSMATGANIQYF.

This clonotype was recorded at least ten times. CDR3 region: CASSYGTHEQYV. The CDR3 DNA reads as TGTGCCAGCAGTTACGGTACCCACGAGCAGTACGTC. The chain carries TRBV6-1 and TRBJ2-7; no firm D call. V lost 5 bases and J lost 5, with 10 bases in between. This CDR3 is built from 12 residues. The germline gives CDR1 MNHNS, CDR2 SASEGT.

The chain couples TRBV15 to TRBJ1-2; D not resolved. The CDR3 has 12 amino acids. The ends were cut back, 11 bases at V and 14 bases at J, with 24 bases in the middle. From germline, CDR1 is LNHNV and CDR2 YYDKDF (reference sequence). The CDR3 is CAATSHKGKLTF. In DNA form, the CDR3 reads TGTGCCGCCACCAGCCACAAGGGAAAGTTGACCTTC. Complete variable domain (other parts from reference TRBV15 and TRBJ1-2): DAMVIQNPRYQVTQFGKPVTLSCSQTLNHNVMYWYQQKSSQAPKLLFHYYDKDFNNEADTPDNFQSRRPNTSFCFLDIRSPGLGDTAMYLCAATSHKGKLTFGSGTRLTVV.

The chain links TRBV6-2 or TRBV6-3 to TRBJ2-1; 8 nucleotides align to TRBD2. The CDR3 has 16 residues. J lost 6 bases, V lost 2 bases, and 9 bases had no gene match. Germline V gives CDR1 MNHEY, CDR2 SVGEGT. CDR3 residues: CASSYGASGGLNEQFF. CDR3 DNA sequence: TGTGCCAGCAGTTACGGGGCAAGCGGGGGCCTCAATGAGCAGTTCTTC.

The rearrangement links TRBV27 to TRBJ1-6; D remains unclear. Trimming pared 3 bases from V and 14 bases from J, leaving 8 bases between. The germline CDR1 and CDR2 sequences are MNHEY and SMNVEV (reference sequence). CDR3 size: 11 residues. CDR3 in amino acids: CASSFGRALHF. CDR3 in DNA: TGTGCCAGCAGTTTTGGAAGGGCCCTCCACTTT.

This clonotype was counted between two and nine times. Germline is not matched at one junction end, which may reflect a read error. The rearrangement joins TRBV7-4 to TRBJ2-1; no reliable D call. The CDR3 is 12 amino acids. Germline values: CDR1 SGHVT, CDR2 SQSDAQ. This CDR3 is CASNLLPEEQFF. The CDR3 bases are TGTGCCAGCAACTTACTCCCCGAGGAGCAGTTCTTC.

The table lists this clonotype with many counts. CDR3 coding DNA: TGTGCCAGCAGCTCCCAGGGGGCCACAACTAATGAAAAACTGTTTTTT. Protein: CASSSQGATTNEKLFF. The V call is TRBV5-5, the J call TRBJ1-4; 8 nucleotides line up with TRBD1. V gave up 3 bases and J gave up 0 bases; unmatched junction bases: 4. Germline CDR1 reads SGHKS; CDR2 reads YYEKEE (reference sequence). The CDR3 runs to 16 residues.

Ten or more counts support this clonotype. The genes are TRBV7-9 and TRBJ1-6; 11 nucleotides match TRBD1. The V gene end was trimmed by 2 bases and the J gene end by 0 bases; junction bases not matched to a gene: 3. Germline-derived CDR1 and CDR2 are SEHNR and FQNEAQ (reference sequence). CDR3 length: 18 amino acids. The CDR3 DNA follows: TGTGCCAGCAGCTTACCGGGACAGGGGGACTCCTATAATTCACCCCTCCACTTT. It codes for CASSLPGQGDSYNSPLHF.

V is TRBV10-3 and J is TRBJ1-1, with D possibly TRBD1 on 6 matching bases. V gave up 11 bases and J gave up 0 bases, with 16 bases separating them. Germline assignment: CDR1 ENHRY and CDR2 SYGVKD. The CDR3 is made up of 14 amino acids. The CDR3 DNA reads TGTGCCTCAAGGAAGGCAGGGGTGAACACTGAAGCTTTCTTT. Encoded protein: CASRKAGVNTEAFF.

This clonotype occurred many times. CDR3 nucleotides: TGTGCCAGCAGCCCTAGCTCCGGACAGGGTGATCCTTACGAGCAGTACGTC. It codes for CASSPSSGQGDPYEQYV. The genes are TRBV7-9 and TRBJ2-7; TRBD1 agrees at 8 bases. Germline lookup yields CDR1 SEHNR and CDR2 FQNEAQ (reference sequence). Trimming took 5 bases from V and 4 from J; bases not matched to a gene: 16. This CDR3 comprises 17 residues.

This clonotype was detected ten times or more. This chain joins TRBV7-6 and TRBJ2-7; TRBD1 matches 7 bases. The V gene's germline CDR1 is SGHVS and CDR2 FNYEAQ. CDR3 length equals 16 residues. After removal of 4 bases from V and 6 bases from J, the junction contained 15 bases not matched to a gene. CDR3 coding DNA: TGTGCCAGCAGCTCACCTGGCGGTCAGGGGGTCTCCGAGCAGTACTTC. Protein: CASSSPGGQGVSEQYF.

The rearrangement links TRBV29-1 to TRBJ2-1; D possibly corresponds to TRBD2 (6 bases). The CDR3 runs to 13 residues. V was pared by 8 bases and J by 0 bases, with 11 bases between. Looked up from germline, CDR1 is SQVTM and CDR2 is ANQGSEA. The CDR3 nucleotides read TGCAGCTCGGGGGTTAACTCCTACAATGAGCAGTTCTTC. The encoded protein is CSSGVNSYNEQFF.

This chain uses TRBV6-5 with TRBJ1-1; D is unresolved. The CDR3 has 15 residues. The germline V gene has CDR1 MNHEY and CDR2 SVGAGI. The V gene lost 5 bases and the J gene lost 6 bases, with 19 bases spanning the gap. The CDR3 DNA sequence: TGTGCCAGCAGTCGCGTCTTCGCGAGGGATCCTGAAGCTTTCTTT. The encoded protein is CASSRVFARDPEAFF.

This clonotype was recorded a few times. The rearrangement uses TRBV4-1 and TRBJ1-1, with D maybe TRBD1 (5 bases). The CDR3 contains 15 residues. The V gene's germline CDR1 is MGHRA and CDR2 YSYEKL. The V end lost 3 bases, the J end lost 0 bases, and 11 bases lay between the germline ends. CDR3 region: CASSQQGGVNTEAFF. The CDR3 nucleotides read TGCGCCAGCAGCCAGCAGGGTGGGGTGAACACTGAAGCTTTCTTT.

This rearrangement joins TRBV13 to TRBJ2-3; D is ambiguous. V lost 0 bases and J lost 8, with 6 bases in between. This CDR3 is built from 12 residues. The germline CDR1 and CDR2 sequences are PRHDT and FYEKMQ (reference sequence). DNA of the CDR3: TGTGCCAGCAGCTTAGGCGGCAGTACGCAGTATTTT. Protein product: CASSLGGSTQYF.

This rearrangement joins TRBV4-3 to TRBJ2-1; 11 nucleotides agree with TRBD2. Trimming took 1 base from V and 9 from J; bases not matched to a gene: 11. The CDR3 runs 17 residues. Germline V lookup: CDR1 LGHNA, CDR2 YSLEER. This CDR3 is CASSQVGSLAGVGEQFF. The CDR3 DNA is TGCGCCAGCAGCCAAGTTGGGTCACTAGCGGGGGTGGGTGAGCAGTTCTTC.

The chain has TRBV10-2 and TRBJ2-7, with D perhaps TRBD1 (5 bases). Germline loops: CDR1 WSHSY, CDR2 SAAADI. The CDR3 consists of 14 residues. V lost 3 bases to trimming and J lost 2 bases, with 11 bases between them. The CDR3 DNA follows: TGCGCCAGCAGTGAAAGGGGATGGGCCTACGAGCAGTACGTC. Translation: CASSERGWAYEQYV.

This clonotype was counted a few times. The J gene is TRBJ1-2, the V gene TRBV10-3; the match to TRBD1 covers 8 bases. Germline CDR1 and CDR2: ENHRY and SYGVKD. This CDR3 has 15 amino acids. J was trimmed by 7 bases and V by 2 bases; bases with no gene match: 9. CDR3 sequence reads: CAISERGQGAFGYTF. As DNA, the CDR3 is TGTGCCATCAGTGAGCGGGGCCAGGGGGCTTTTGGCTACACCTTC.

This clonotype was detected only a few times. The chain recombines TRBV6-1 with TRBJ2-3; either TRBD1 or TRBD2 may fit D (5 bases each). Deletions cut 6 bases from V and 9 bases from J, with 19 bases between. CDR3 length equals 14 residues. The V gene's germline CDR1 is MNHNS and CDR2 SASEGT. In nucleotides, the CDR3 is TGTGCCAGCAGCACTGAGGGGCTACCTGACACGCAGTATTTT. Translating gives CASSTEGLPDTQYF.

The V gene is TRBV10-3, the J gene TRBJ2-6, with TRBD1 matching over 9 bases. V lost 0 bases and J lost 3; bases outside the gene matches: 6. CDR3 size: 18 residues. The germline V gene has CDR1 ENHRY and CDR2 SYGVKD. The CDR3 here is CAISESQGATSGANVLTF. The CDR3, as DNA: TGTGCCATCAGTGAGTCACAGGGGGCGACTAGTGGGGCCAACGTCCTGACTTTC.